This TCR beta chain was recovered during a study of T cells expressing NK-cell markers. Study-wide context: Underlying the TCR beta repertoires were sorted CD3+CD56+NKG2C+, CD3+CD56+NKG2C- and CD3+CD56-NKG2C+ T cells. One of eight sequenced donors was HCMV-seronegative; the other seven were seropositive.

Findings and limits, study-wide: The CD3+CD56-NKG2C+ fraction was also led by these clonotypes in several donors.

Each CDR3 protein gets one entry in TCRdb, which reprocessed the 5' RACE reads and gives no DNA. The sample has around 140,000 distinct CDR3 sequences; the top ten hold 12%. The germline V gene encodes CDR1 KGHSH and CDR2 LQKENI. CDR3 length: 16 amino acids. Details on this clonotype: The antigen is undetermined.

The TCR sequence derives from a man aged 18 to 35 in good health. This chain uses TRBV18 with TRBJ2-7; the TRBD2 assignment by TCRdb is unverifiable without DNA. Sequenced sample: blood T cells: a sorted CD56 or NKG2C T cell subset, CD4+ or CD8+ T cells, or bulk PBMC T cells (not recorded which). CDR3 sequence: CASSPMGSGGGYEQYF.